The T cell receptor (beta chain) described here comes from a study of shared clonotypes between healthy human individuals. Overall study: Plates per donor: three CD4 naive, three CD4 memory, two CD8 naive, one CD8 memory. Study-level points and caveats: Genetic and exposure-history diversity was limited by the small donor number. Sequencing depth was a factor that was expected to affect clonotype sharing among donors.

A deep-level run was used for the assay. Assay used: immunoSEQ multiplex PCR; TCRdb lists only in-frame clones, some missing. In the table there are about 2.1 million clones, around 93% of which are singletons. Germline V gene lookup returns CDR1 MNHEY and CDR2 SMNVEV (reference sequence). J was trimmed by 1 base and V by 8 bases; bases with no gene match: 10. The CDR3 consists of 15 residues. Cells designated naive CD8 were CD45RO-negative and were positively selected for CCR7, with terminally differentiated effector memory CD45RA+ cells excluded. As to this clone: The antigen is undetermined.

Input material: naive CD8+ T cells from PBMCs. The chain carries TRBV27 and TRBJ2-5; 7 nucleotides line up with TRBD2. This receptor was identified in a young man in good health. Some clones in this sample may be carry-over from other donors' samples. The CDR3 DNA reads TGTGCCAGCCGCTATGGGGGGGGATCCCAAGAGACCCAGTACTTC. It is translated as CASRYGGGSQETQYF.